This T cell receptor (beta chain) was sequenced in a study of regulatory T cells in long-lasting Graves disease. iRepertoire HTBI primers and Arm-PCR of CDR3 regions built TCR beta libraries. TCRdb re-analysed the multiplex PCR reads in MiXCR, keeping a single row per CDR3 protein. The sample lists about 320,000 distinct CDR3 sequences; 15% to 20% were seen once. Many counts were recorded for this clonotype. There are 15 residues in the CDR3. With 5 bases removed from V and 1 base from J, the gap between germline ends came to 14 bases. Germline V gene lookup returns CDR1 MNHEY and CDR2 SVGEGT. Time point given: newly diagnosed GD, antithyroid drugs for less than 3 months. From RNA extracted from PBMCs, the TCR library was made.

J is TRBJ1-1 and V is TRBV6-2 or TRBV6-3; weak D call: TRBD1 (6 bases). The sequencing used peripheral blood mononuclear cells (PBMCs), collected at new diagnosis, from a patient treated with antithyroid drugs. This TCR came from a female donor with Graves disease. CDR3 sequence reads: CASSEDPRGNTEAFF. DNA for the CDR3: TGTGCCAGCAGTGAAGACCCCAGGGGGAACACTGAAGCTTTCTTT.